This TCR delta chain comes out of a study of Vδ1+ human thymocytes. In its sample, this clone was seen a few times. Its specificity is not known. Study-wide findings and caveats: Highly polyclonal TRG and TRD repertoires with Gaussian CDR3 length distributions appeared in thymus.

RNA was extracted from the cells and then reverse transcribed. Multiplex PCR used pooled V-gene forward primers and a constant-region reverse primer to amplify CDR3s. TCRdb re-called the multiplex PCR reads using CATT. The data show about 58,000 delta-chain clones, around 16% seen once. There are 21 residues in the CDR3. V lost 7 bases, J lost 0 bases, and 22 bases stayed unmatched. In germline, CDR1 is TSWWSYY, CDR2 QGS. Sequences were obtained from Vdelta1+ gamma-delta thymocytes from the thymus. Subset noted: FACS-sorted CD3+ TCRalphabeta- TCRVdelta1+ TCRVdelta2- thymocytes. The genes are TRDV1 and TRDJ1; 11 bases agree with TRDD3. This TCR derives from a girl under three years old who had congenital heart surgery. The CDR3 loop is CALVSRVPRDNWGIYTDKLIF. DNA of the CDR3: TGTGCTCTTGTGTCCCGCGTTCCCCGCGATAACTGGGGGATATACACCGATAAACTCATCTTT.